This T cell receptor (beta chain) was identified during a study of blood T cell repertoires in COVID-19. V dropped 5 bases and J dropped 8; count of bases not matched to a gene: 9. There are 15 residues in the CDR3. Germline V gene lookup returns CDR1 MNHEY and CDR2 SVGEGT. This clone was seen just once. This table comes from immunoSEQ multiplex PCR, and its TCRdb copy is limited to in-frame clones, with some not included. The profile shows around 260,000 clones, about 83% of them singletons. Input material: peripheral blood. The V and J genes are TRBV6-2 or TRBV6-3 and TRBJ1-6, with TRBD1 matching over 7 bases. The source of this sequence is a woman in her 50s who had recovered from COVID-19. CDR3 protein: CASSDRATGDSPLHF. DNA for the CDR3: TGTGCCAGCAGTGACAGGGCTACAGGTGATTCACCCCTCCACTTT.